This TCR beta chain stems from a study of beta chain features in type 1 diabetes. Turning to the study itself: Examination of sorted cells across all samples involved approximately 100,000,000 cells.

CDR3 size: 14 residues. Trimming at V came to 5 bases and at J to 6 bases, leaving 4 bases not matched to a gene. Germline V gene sequence: CDR1 SGHDN, CDR2 FVKESK. This clone was counted only a few times. CD4+ naive, central memory, regulatory and stem cell-like memory cells were sorted via CD45RO/CCR7/CD25/CD127/CD95/CD27. In all sorted populations, purity surpassed 95%. Sequenced material consisted of expressed TCRB transcripts (all of the isolated RNA was reverse transcribed). TCRdb's copy holds only in-frame clones and misses some; the assay was immunoSEQ multiplex PCR. The sample includes around 300,000 clones, 8% of them seen just once.

The rearrangement links TRBV14 to TRBJ2-1; 10 bases map to TRBD1. This TCR was recovered from a woman aged 18-35 years in good health. Sequencing was done on a sample of central memory CD4+ T cells from blood. In nucleotides, the CDR3 is TGTGCCAGCAGCGGATGGACAGGGGGCAATGAGCAGTTCTTC. It specifies CASSGWTGGNEQFF.